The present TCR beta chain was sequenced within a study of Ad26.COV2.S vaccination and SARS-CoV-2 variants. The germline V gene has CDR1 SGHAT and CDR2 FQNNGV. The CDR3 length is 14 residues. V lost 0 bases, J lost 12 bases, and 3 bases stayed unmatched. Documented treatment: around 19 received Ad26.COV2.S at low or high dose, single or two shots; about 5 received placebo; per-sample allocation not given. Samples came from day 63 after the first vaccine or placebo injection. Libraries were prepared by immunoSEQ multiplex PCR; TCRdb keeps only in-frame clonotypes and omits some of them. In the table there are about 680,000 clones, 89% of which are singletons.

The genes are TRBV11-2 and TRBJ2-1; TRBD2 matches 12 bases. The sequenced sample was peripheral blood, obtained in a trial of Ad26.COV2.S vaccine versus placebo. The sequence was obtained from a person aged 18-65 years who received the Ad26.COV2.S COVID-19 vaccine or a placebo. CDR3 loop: CASSLDETSGGQFF. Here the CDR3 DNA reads TGTGCCAGCAGCTTAGATGAGACTAGCGGGGGGCAGTTCTTC.